This TCR beta chain originates from a study of OX40 agonist ivuxolimab in advanced cancers. Notes on the study in general: Dose levels from 0.1 to 3.0 mg/kg saw CD4+ and CD8+ blood T cells expand clonally by week 6. On average, CD8+ T cells had more expanded clones than CD4+.

This clone appeared once. Its antigen is not known. The V gene's germline CDR1 is SEHNR and CDR2 FQNEAQ (reference sequence). The CDR3 spans 15 residues. V shed 6 bases and J shed 5 bases, with 16 bases lying between them. Collection of blood occurred at baseline, at cycle 4 day 1, and at cycle 7 day 1. Libraries were prepared by immunoSEQ multiplex PCR; TCRdb keeps only in-frame clonotypes and omits some of them. This repertoire shows roughly 55,000 clones, around 80% found once; its top ten account for roughly 4.2%. This TCR was recovered from an adult with an advanced solid tumor such as melanoma, head and neck, liver or kidney cancer. The starting material was CD4+ or CD8+ T cells sorted from blood, obtained in a trial of the OX40 agonist ivuxolimab. The V gene is TRBV7-9, the J gene TRBJ2-2; possible D gene TRBD1, 6 bases. The CDR3 reads CASRKGELRTGELFF. The DNA for the CDR3 is TGTGCCAGCAGGAAGGGGGAGTTGCGGACCGGGGAGCTGTTTTTT.